Described below is a single T cell receptor (beta chain) sequence and its context. Its target is unknown. This specimen comes from a study of CXCR3-negative and CXCR3-positive naive CD8 T cells. Libraries were UMI-labeled 5' RACE TRB cDNA. Following a re-call of the 5' RACE reads, TCRdb has one entry per CDR3 protein and lacks DNA. The sample includes 60,000 or so distinct CDR3 sequences. Study-wide results and limits: In both naive subsets diversity was comparably high, whereas memory CD8+ cells showed much lower diversity. Similar levels of surface CD5 were seen between naive subsets; TCR strength was inferred from TRB CDR3 properties. Cryopreservation partially decreased CXCR3 expression, and most assays used fresh PBMCs. In naive cells, CXCR3-negative and CXCR3-positive subsets had similar TRBV-TRBJ usage; memory cells differed.

This CDR3 spans 16 amino acids. Germline V gene sequence: CDR1 DFQATT, CDR2 SNEGSKA (reference sequence). The V call is TRBV20-1, the J call TRBJ1-2; TCRdb outputs TRBD1, but without DNA this stays unchecked. The source of this sequence is a human donor in good health. Some clones in this sample may be carry-over from other donors' samples. Material: memory CD8+ T cells from blood. CDR3 loop: CSARLWGQGEDYGYTF.